This entry is about one T cell receptor beta chain. Its antigen is still unknown. As defined, naive CD8 cells were CD45RO-negative and positively selected for CCR7, with terminally differentiated effector memory CD45RA+ cells excluded. This specimen belongs to a study of shared clonotypes between healthy human individuals. On the study more broadly: Researchers drew samples from a couple of women and three men aged 18 to 49.

Splitting of each subset's genomic DNA was done evenly across several immunoSEQ plates. The protocol was immunoSEQ multiplex PCR, while the TCRdb copy is restricted to in-frame clones and leaves out a portion. The sample lists millions of clones; about 94% were seen once. Study conclusions and caveats: Represented genetic and exposure-history diversity was restricted by having few donors.

Sequenced sample: naive CD8+ T cells sorted from blood. This receptor was obtained from a young man in good health.

This CDR3 is CASSFLAGFGETQYF. The CDR3 bases are TGTGCCAGCAGCTTTCTAGCGGGGTTTGGAGAGACCCAGTACTTC. V is TRBV7-9 and J is TRBJ2-5; 9 nucleotides agree with TRBD2. The germline gives CDR1 SEHNR, CDR2 FQNEAQ (reference sequence). V lost 3 bases, J lost 4 bases, and 6 bases stayed unmatched. The CDR3 is 15 residues long.